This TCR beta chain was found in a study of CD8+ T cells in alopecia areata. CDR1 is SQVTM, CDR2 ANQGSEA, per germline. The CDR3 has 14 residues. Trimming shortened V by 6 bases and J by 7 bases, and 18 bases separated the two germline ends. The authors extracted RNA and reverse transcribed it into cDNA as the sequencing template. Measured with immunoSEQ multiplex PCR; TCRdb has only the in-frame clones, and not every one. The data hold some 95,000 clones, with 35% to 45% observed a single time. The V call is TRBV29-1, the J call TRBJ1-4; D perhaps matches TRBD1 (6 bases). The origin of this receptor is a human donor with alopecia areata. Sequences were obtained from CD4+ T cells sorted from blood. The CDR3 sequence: CSVARGGEGEKLFF. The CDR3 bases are TGCAGCGTCGCCCGCGGGGGCGAAGGTGAAAAACTGTTTTTT.